This T cell receptor beta chain is from a study of shared clonotypes between healthy human individuals. Some clones are missing from TCRdb's copy, which holds only in-frame ones; the method was immunoSEQ multiplex PCR. The data contain millions of clones, over 90% of them singletons. Germline CDR1 is SGHTA and CDR2 is FQGTGA. Trimming took 4 bases from V and 6 from J; bases not matched to a gene: 6. This CDR3 spans 15 amino acids. V gene TRBV7-3 combines with J gene TRBJ2-2; TRBD1 aligns across 9 bases. This TCR derives from a man aged 18 to 29 in good health. Some clones in this sample may be carry-over from other donors' samples. The sample comprised naive CD4+ T cells from PBMCs. The subset here: CD45RA+ positively selected. Here the CDR3 DNA reads TGTGCCAGCAGCTATATCGGACAGGGGTCCGGGGAGCTGTTTTTT. It translates to CASSYIGQGSGELFF.